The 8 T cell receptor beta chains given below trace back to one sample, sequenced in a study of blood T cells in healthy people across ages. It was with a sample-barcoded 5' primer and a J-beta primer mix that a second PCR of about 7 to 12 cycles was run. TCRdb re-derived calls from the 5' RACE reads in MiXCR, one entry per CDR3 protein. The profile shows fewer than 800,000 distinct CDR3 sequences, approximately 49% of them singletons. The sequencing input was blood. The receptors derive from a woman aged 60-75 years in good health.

In DNA form, the CDR3 reads TGCGCCAGCAGCCAAGATCTTCCCAGGGGGATCTATAATTCACCCCTCCACTTT. Translating gives CASSQDLPRGIYNSPLHF. This chain uses TRBV4-3 with TRBJ1-6; 7 bases map to TRBD1. Trimming removed 0 bases from V and 3 bases from J; junction bases left unmatched: 8. The CDR3 is made up of 18 amino acids. The germline V gene encodes CDR1 LGHNA and CDR2 YSLEER.

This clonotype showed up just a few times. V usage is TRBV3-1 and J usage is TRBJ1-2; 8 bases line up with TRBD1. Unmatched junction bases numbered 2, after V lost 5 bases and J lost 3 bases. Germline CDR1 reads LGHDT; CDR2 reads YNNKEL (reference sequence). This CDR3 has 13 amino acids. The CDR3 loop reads CASSGTGYYGYTF. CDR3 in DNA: TGTGCCAGCAGCGGGACAGGATACTATGGCTACACCTTC.

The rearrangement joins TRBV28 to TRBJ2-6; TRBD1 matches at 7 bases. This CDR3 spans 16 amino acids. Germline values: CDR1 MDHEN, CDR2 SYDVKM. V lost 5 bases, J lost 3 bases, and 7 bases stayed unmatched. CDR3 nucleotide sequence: TGTGCCAGCAGTCAAAATGACAGGGATGGGGCCAACGTCCTGACTTTC. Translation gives CASSQNDRDGANVLTF.

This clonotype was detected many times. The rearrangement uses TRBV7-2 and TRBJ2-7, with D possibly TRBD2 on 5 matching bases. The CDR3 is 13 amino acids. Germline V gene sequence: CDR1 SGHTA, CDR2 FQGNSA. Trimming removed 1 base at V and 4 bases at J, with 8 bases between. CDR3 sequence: CASSLGRVYEQYF. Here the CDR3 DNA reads TGTGCCAGCAGCTTAGGGCGGGTATACGAGCAGTACTTC.

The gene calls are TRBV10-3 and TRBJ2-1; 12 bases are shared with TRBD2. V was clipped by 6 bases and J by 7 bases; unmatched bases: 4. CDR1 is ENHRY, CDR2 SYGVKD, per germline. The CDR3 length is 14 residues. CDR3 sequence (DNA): TGTGCCATCAGCCTAGCGGGAGGGCAGAATGAGCAGTTCTTC. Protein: CAISLAGGQNEQFF.

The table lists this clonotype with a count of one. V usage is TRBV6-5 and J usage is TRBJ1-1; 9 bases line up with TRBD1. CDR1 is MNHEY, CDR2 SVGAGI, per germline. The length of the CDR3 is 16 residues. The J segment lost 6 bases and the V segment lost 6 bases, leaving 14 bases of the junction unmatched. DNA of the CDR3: TGTGCCAGCAGCTATGGGACAGGGTCCGCGGTCCCTGAAGCTTTCTTT. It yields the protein CASSYGTGSAVPEAFF.

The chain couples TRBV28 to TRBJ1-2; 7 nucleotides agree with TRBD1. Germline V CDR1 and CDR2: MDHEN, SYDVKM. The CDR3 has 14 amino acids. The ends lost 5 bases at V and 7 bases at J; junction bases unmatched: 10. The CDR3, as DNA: TGTGCCAGCAGTCTAGGGGGGGACAGCTTTGGCTACACCTTC. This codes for CASSLGGDSFGYTF.

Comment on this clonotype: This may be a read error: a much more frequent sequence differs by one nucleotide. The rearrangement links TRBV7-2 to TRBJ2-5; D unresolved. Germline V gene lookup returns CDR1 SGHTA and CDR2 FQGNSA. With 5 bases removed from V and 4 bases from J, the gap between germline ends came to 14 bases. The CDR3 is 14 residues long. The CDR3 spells CASSKGLVVETQYF. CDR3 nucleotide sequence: TGTGCCAGCAGCAAAGGGCTCGTGGTAGAGACCCAGTACTTC.